The present TCR beta chain was sequenced within a study of control samples from healthy donors and cancer patients. The CDR3 runs 13 residues. Trimming removed 8 bases from V and 2 bases from J, with 13 bases in between. Germline V gives CDR1 PRHDT, CDR2 FYEKMQ (reference sequence). This table comes from immunoSEQ multiplex PCR, and its TCRdb copy is limited to in-frame clones, with some not included. Of about 130,000 clones in the sample, 85% to 95% are singletons; the top ten hold around 1.6%. This TCR was recovered from a middle-aged man with head and neck cancer. Sequenced sample: PBMCs. The V gene is TRBV13, the J gene TRBJ2-7; D assignment may be TRBD1 or TRBD2 (5 bases each). The CDR3 protein is CASAGAPAYEQYF. CDR3 in DNA: TGTGCCAGCGCCGGGGCACCCGCCTACGAGCAGTACTTC.